These 13 T cell receptor beta chains came from one sample sequenced in a study of T cell changes during pregnancy in multiple sclerosis (dated by TCRdb to the late 2010s). Receptors were amplified or captured by the immunoSEQ multiplex PCR assay. TCRdb limited this immuneACCESS table to in-frame rearrangements with V and J called. A share of clones is missing; checked studies link under half to unresolved V genes, and the rest is unexplained. The sample table holds under 120,000 clones, of which roughly nine tenths were seen once. 3.5% of the sample comes from the top ten. Sequenced material: peripheral blood, taken after pregnancy. The receptors come from a female donor with multiple sclerosis, enrolled in a pregnancy study.

The chain joins TRBV5-1 to TRBJ2-5; D possibly corresponds to TRBD2 (6 bases). With 0 bases removed from V and 5 bases from J, the gap between germline ends came to 11 bases. Germline-derived CDR1 and CDR2 are SGHRS and YFSETQ. CDR3 size: 14 residues. CDR3 protein: CASSLGLGAETQYF. CDR3 bases: TGCGCCAGCAGCTTGGGACTAGGGGCTGAGACCCAGTACTTC.

The rearrangement links TRBV5-1 to TRBJ2-7; D is perhaps TRBD2 (5 bases). Germline V gene lookup returns CDR1 SGHRS and CDR2 YFSETQ. V was cut by 1 base and J by 6 bases, with 17 bases left in between. This CDR3 is 15 amino acids long. As DNA, the CDR3 is TGCGCCAGCAGCTTGTCTCTAGCAGCGTCCGGCGAGCAGTACTTC. Protein: CASSLSLAASGEQYF.

The CDR3 region is CASSSWGRDPRTGYTF. In DNA form, the CDR3 reads TGCGCCAGCAGCTCCTGGGGGAGGGACCCCCGCACAGGCTACACCTTC. The rearrangement joins TRBV5-1 to TRBJ1-2; D might be TRBD1 (5 bases). V was shortened by 3 bases and J by 8 bases, with 23 bases between the two germline ends. CDR1 SGHRS and CDR2 YFSETQ come from the germline V gene. This CDR3 has 16 amino acids. The complete variable domain, with remaining parts taken from reference TRBV5-1 and TRBJ1-2, reads KAGVTQTPRYLIKTRGQQVTLSCSPISGHRSVSWYQQTPGQGLQFLFEYFSETQRNKGNFPGRFSGRQFSNSRSEMNVSTLELGDSALYLCASSSWGRDPRTGYTFGSGTRLTVV.

This clone was seen only once. This chain connects TRBV7-6 to TRBJ2-7; 7 bases map to TRBD1. This CDR3 spans 18 amino acids. Trimming cost V 1 base and J 5 bases; bases outside gene matches: 17. The V gene's germline CDR1 is SGHVS and CDR2 FNYEAQ. CDR3 loop: CASSLGFIRTGNKDEQYF. The CDR3, as DNA: TGTGCCAGCAGCTTAGGCTTCATCCGGACAGGTAATAAGGACGAGCAGTACTTC. Supplemented by reference TRBV7-6 and TRBJ2-7, the full variable domain reads GAGVSQSPRYKVTKRGQDVALRCDPISGHVSLYWYRQALGQGPEFLTYFNYEAQQDKSGLPNDRFSAERPEGSISTLTIQRTEQRDSAMYRCASSLGFIRTGNKDEQYFGPGTRLTVT.

The V and J genes are TRBV10-3 and TRBJ2-7; 8 bases agree with TRBD2. Germline CDR1 is ENHRY and CDR2 is SYGVKD. The length of the CDR3 is 13 residues. Trimming removed 4 bases from V and 1 base from J; junction bases left unmatched: 0. CDR3 DNA sequence: TGTGCCATCAGTGCGGGGGGGTCCTACGAGCAGTACTTC. Amino acid sequence: CAISAGGSYEQYF.

This clone was detected once. The chain is built from TRBV5-1 and TRBJ1-4; 7 bases are a match to TRBD1. Germline CDR1 is SGHRS and CDR2 is YFSETQ. There are 14 residues in the CDR3. V was pared by 3 bases and J by 6 bases, with 5 bases of the junction left unmatched. Here the CDR3 reads CASSSGQLDEKLFF. The CDR3 nucleotides are TGCGCCAGCAGCTCGGGACAGTTGGATGAAAAACTGTTTTTT.

The chain has TRBV30 and TRBJ2-1; D may be TRBD2 (6 bases). The V end was cut by 3 bases, the J end by 6 bases, with 18 bases between. CDR1 and CDR2 (germline): GTSNPN, SVGIG (reference sequence). The CDR3 extends over 15 amino acids. The CDR3, as DNA: TGTGCCTGGAGCGGGGGTGTCGGGGCTTCCAATGAGCAGTTCTTC. This sequence encodes CAWSGGVGASNEQFF.

The chain carries TRBV5-1 and TRBJ1-1; D perhaps matches TRBD1 (5 bases). CDR1 SGHRS and CDR2 YFSETQ come from the germline V gene. V dropped 4 bases and J dropped 10 bases, with 17 bases sitting between them. This CDR3 comprises 13 residues. CDR3 amino acids: CASSPDLAGGAFF. CDR3 DNA sequence: TGCGCCAGCAGCCCGGATTTGGCGGGGGGAGCTTTCTTT.

The chain links TRBV9 to TRBJ1-1; D gene unclear. The CDR3 length is 14 residues. Germline-derived CDR1 and CDR2 are SGDLS and YYNGEE. V lost 2 bases and J 3 bases, leaving 11 bases between the germline ends. CDR3 in DNA: TGTGCCAGCAGCGTTTCGGGAAGCCACACTGAAGCTTTCTTT. Translated, it gives CASSVSGSHTEAFF.

The chain combines TRBV6-1 with TRBJ2-2; TRBD1 matches 7 bases. V gave up 4 bases and J gave up 4 bases; unmatched junction bases: 3. The CDR3 is 14 residues long. Germline V gives CDR1 MNHNS, CDR2 SASEGT. This CDR3 is CASSAGDSTGELFF. The CDR3 DNA follows: TGTGCCAGCAGTGCCGGGGACAGCACCGGGGAGCTGTTTTTT.

V usage is TRBV6-1 and J usage is TRBJ1-5; possibly TRBD1 for D (5 bases). The V end lost 4 bases, the J end lost 9 bases, and 16 bases lay between the germline ends. The CDR3 loop spans 14 amino acids. Germline values: CDR1 MNHNS, CDR2 SASEGT. This CDR3 reads CASSGDRDRLPQHF. Here the CDR3 DNA reads TGTGCCAGCAGTGGTGACAGAGATAGGCTGCCCCAGCATTTT.

The V gene is TRBV7-9, the J gene TRBJ1-2, with TRBD1 identical over 12 bases. Losses at the gene ends were 5 bases for V and 5 bases for J; bases not matched to a gene: 6. The CDR3 consists of 15 residues. Germline V gene lookup returns CDR1 SEHNR and CDR2 FQNEAQ (reference sequence). The CDR3 sequence is CASSTGTGGIYGYTF. In DNA form, the CDR3 reads TGTGCCAGCAGCACTGGGACAGGGGGCATTTATGGCTACACCTTC.

V is TRBV6-5 and J is TRBJ1-2, with D possibly matching TRBD1 (5 bases). The V gene lost 0 bases and the J gene lost 7 bases, with 12 bases spanning the gap. This CDR3 has 14 residues. Germline values: CDR1 MNHEY, CDR2 SVGAGI. The CDR3 sequence: CASSYSTSGAGYTF. CDR3 coding DNA: TGTGCCAGCAGTTACTCGACTAGCGGGGCTGGCTACACCTTC.